Listed here are 31 T cell receptor beta chains from one sample, sequenced in a study of shared clonotypes between healthy human individuals. Cells designated naive CD8 were CD45RO-negative and were positively selected for CCR7, with terminally differentiated effector memory CD45RA+ cells excluded. Data came from immunoSEQ multiplex PCR; TCRdb stores just in-frame clones and leaves some out. The table records roughly 600,000 clones, 95% to 98% of them present only once. Source material: naive CD8+ T cells sorted from blood. All receptors derive from a young man in good health.

The chain employs TRBV7-9 and TRBJ1-3; possibly TRBD1 for D (6 bases). The CDR3 runs to 16 residues. V shed 3 bases and J shed 0 bases, with 12 bases lying between them. Germline loops: CDR1 SEHNR, CDR2 FQNEAQ (reference sequence). CDR3 protein: CASSFHRDLSGNTIYF. As DNA, the CDR3 is TGTGCCAGCAGCTTTCACAGGGACCTCTCTGGAAACACCATATATTTT. Drawing the rest from reference TRBV7-9 and TRBJ1-3, the complete variable domain is DTGVSQNPRHKITKRGQNVTFRCDPISEHNRLYWYRQTLGQGPEFLTYFQNEAQLEKSRLLSDRFSAERPKGSFSTLEIQRTEQGDSAMYLCASSFHRDLSGNTIYFGEGSWLTVV.

The gene calls are TRBV11-2 and TRBJ2-1, with 10 bases identical to TRBD2. Germline V gene data show CDR1 as SGHAT and CDR2 as FQNNGV. The trim removed 2 bases at V and 3 bases at J, leaving 10 bases unmatched. The CDR3 extends over 18 amino acids. Written as DNA, the CDR3 is TGTGCCAGCAGCTTATTTTGGGCTAGCGGGAGTAGCTACAATGAGCAGTTCTTC. Translated, it gives CASSLFWASGSSYNEQFF. The whole variable domain, filled in from reference TRBV11-2 and TRBJ2-1, reads EAGVAQSPRYKIIEKRQSVAFWCNPISGHATLYWYQQILGQGPKLLIQFQNNGVVDDSQLPKDRFSAERLKGVDSTLKIQPAKLEDSAVYLCASSLFWASGSSYNEQFFGPGTRLTVL.

This chain joins TRBV5-1 and TRBJ2-7, with D perhaps TRBD1 (6 bases). The V gene lost 3 bases and the J gene lost 2 bases, with 18 bases spanning the gap. CDR3 length: 16 residues. Looked up from germline, CDR1 is SGHRS and CDR2 is YFSETQ. The CDR3, as DNA: TGCGCCAGCAGCTCCGACCTCGGGACATTCACCTACGAGCAGTACTTC. Its translation is CASSSDLGTFTYEQYF.

The rearrangement links TRBV27 to TRBJ2-7; 9 nucleotides agree with TRBD1. Germline V lookup: CDR1 MNHEY, CDR2 SMNVEV (reference sequence). The CDR3 loop spans 14 amino acids. Trimming removed 4 bases from V and 3 bases from J; junction bases left unmatched: 4. CDR3 in amino acids: CASSSGTGLYEQYF. CDR3 sequence (DNA): TGTGCCAGCAGTTCCGGGACAGGGCTCTACGAGCAGTACTTC.

This chain connects TRBV4-1 to TRBJ2-5, with 8 bases that match TRBD2. Germline trimming cut 5 bases from V and 3 bases from J; bases unmatched to any gene: 5. The CDR3 extends over 14 amino acids. The germline V gene has CDR1 MGHRA and CDR2 YSYEKL. In nucleotides, the CDR3 is TGCGCCAGCAGCGATCCGGGACTAGAAGAGACCCAGTACTTC. Residues: CASSDPGLEETQYF.

The chain recombines TRBV9 with TRBJ2-7, with D perhaps TRBD2 (7 bases). CDR1 SGDLS and CDR2 YYNGEE come from the germline V gene. Trimming stripped 3 bases from V and 9 bases from J, with 16 bases between. CDR3 length: 13 residues. In nucleotides, the CDR3 is TGTGCCAGCAGCGCTGGGGGGGCGTCAGTGCAGTACTTC. Protein product: CASSAGGASVQYF.

The J gene is TRBJ1-5, the V gene TRBV19; D call uncertain. Germline V CDR1 and CDR2: LNHDA, SQIVND (reference sequence). Trimming shortened V by 3 bases and J by 0 bases, and 9 bases separated the two germline ends. This CDR3 contains 15 residues. The CDR3 coding sequence is TGTGCCAGTAGTATTCCTATGAATAGCAATCAGCCCCAGCATTTT. Encoded protein: CASSIPMNSNQPQHF. Together with reference TRBV19 and TRBJ1-5, the CDR3 gives the full variable domain: DGGITQSPKYLFRKEGQNVTLSCEQNLNHDAMYWYRQDPGQGLRLIYYSQIVNDFQKGDIAEGYSVSREKKESFPLTVTSAQKNPTAFYLCASSIPMNSNQPQHFGDGTRLSIL.

The V gene is TRBV27, the J gene TRBJ2-1; TRBD2 agrees at 9 bases. Germline V gene data show CDR1 as MNHEY and CDR2 as SMNVEV (reference sequence). This CDR3 region has 16 residues. V was pared by 5 bases and J by 8 bases, with 13 bases of the junction left unmatched. CDR3 coding DNA: TGTGCCAGCAGTCGCCCCTATAGCGGGAGTACGGATGAGCAGTTCTTC. Translating it yields CASSRPYSGSTDEQFF.

This clone has just one count. This chain connects TRBV15 to TRBJ2-5; weak D call: TRBD2 (6 bases). Germline assignment: CDR1 LNHNV and CDR2 YYDKDF (reference sequence). The CDR3 runs 13 residues. V was clipped by 5 bases and J by 1 base, with 8 bases between them. As DNA, the CDR3 is TGTGCCACCAGCCAAGCGGGCCAAGAGACCCAGTACTTC. Residues: CATSQAGQETQYF. Filled out from reference TRBV15 and TRBJ2-5, the complete variable domain reads DAMVIQNPRYQVTQFGKPVTLSCSQTLNHNVMYWYQQKSSQAPKLLFHYYDKDFNNEADTPDNFQSRRPNTSFCFLDIRSPGLGDTAMYLCATSQAGQETQYFGPGTRLLVL.

The genes are TRBV9 and TRBJ1-3; 8 nucleotides line up with TRBD1. Trimming cost V 0 bases and J 7 bases; bases outside gene matches: 9. Germline V gene data show CDR1 as SGDLS and CDR2 as YYNGEE. This CDR3 contains 16 residues. The CDR3 DNA reads as TGTGCCAGCAGCGTAGAATCGGACAGGGTTGGTAACACCATATATTTT. Translation: CASSVESDRVGNTIYF.

This rearrangement joins TRBV10-3 to TRBJ2-1; TRBD1 matches at 9 bases. Germline loops: CDR1 ENHRY, CDR2 SYGVKD. V shed 6 bases, J shed 6 bases, and the junction held 9 bases outside the gene matches. CDR3 length: 15 amino acids. The CDR3 DNA reads TGTGCCATCAGGGACAGGGGACAGGCCGGCAATGAGCAGTTCTTC. Its translation is CAIRDRGQAGNEQFF.

This CDR3 reads CASSLAIATGSSYEQYF. In nucleotides, the CDR3 is TGTGCCAGCAGCTTAGCCATCGCGACAGGGAGCTCCTACGAGCAGTACTTC. V usage is TRBV7-6 and J usage is TRBJ2-7; 7 nucleotides agree with TRBD1. CDR1 SGHVS and CDR2 FNYEAQ come from the germline V gene. This CDR3 spans 17 amino acids. V lost 0 bases to trimming and J lost 0 bases; unmatched junction nucleotides: 8.

The chain is built from TRBV5-5 and TRBJ2-1; 9 bases align to TRBD1. The CDR3 is 19 residues long. V dropped 2 bases and J dropped 2; count of bases not matched to a gene: 14. CDR1 SGHKS and CDR2 YYEKEE come from the germline V gene (reference sequence). This CDR3 is CASSFIISRRQGAYNEQFF. CDR3 sequence (DNA): TGTGCCAGCAGCTTTATTATCTCTCGGAGACAGGGGGCCTACAATGAGCAGTTCTTC.

V and J are TRBV7-6 and TRBJ2-7; 8 positions match TRBD2. Trimming at V came to 1 base and at J to 6 bases, leaving 5 bases not matched to a gene. CDR1 and CDR2 (germline): SGHVS, FNYEAQ. The CDR3 spans 14 residues. In DNA form, the CDR3 reads TGTGCCAGCAGCTTAGTTGCGGGAGGTACCGAGCAGTACTTC. Translating it yields CASSLVAGGTEQYF. The full variable domain, its missing parts supplied by reference TRBV7-6 and TRBJ2-7, is GAGVSQSPRYKVTKRGQDVALRCDPISGHVSLYWYRQALGQGPEFLTYFNYEAQQDKSGLPNDRFSAERPEGSISTLTIQRTEQRDSAMYRCASSLVAGGTEQYFGPGTRLTVT.

The rearrangement uses TRBV27 and TRBJ2-1; tentatively, D is TRBD1 (6 bases). The germline CDR1 and CDR2 sequences are MNHEY and SMNVEV (reference sequence). Trimming cost V 5 bases and J 0 bases, with 17 bases left between them. The CDR3 has 17 amino acids. The CDR3 protein is CASSIYRAPSSYNEQFF. CDR3 sequence (DNA): TGTGCCAGCAGTATATACAGGGCCCCAAGCTCCTACAATGAGCAGTTCTTC.

The V call is TRBV5-1, the J call TRBJ2-1, with 10 bases identical to TRBD2. This CDR3 contains 14 residues. V was clipped by 7 bases and J by 1 base; unmatched bases: 2. Germline V gene lookup returns CDR1 SGHRS and CDR2 YFSETQ. The CDR3 DNA is TGCGCCAGCGGAGCGGGAGGGTCCTACAATGAGCAGTTCTTC. This encodes CASGAGGSYNEQFF.

The V gene is TRBV5-6, the J gene TRBJ2-7; TRBD1 agrees at 8 bases. The CDR3 is 14 amino acids. V lost 1 base to trimming and J lost 4 bases; unmatched junction nucleotides: 4. Germline V gene lookup returns CDR1 SGHDT and CDR2 YYEEEE. As DNA, the CDR3 is TGTGCCAGCAGCTTGTGGGACAGGCTTTACGAGCAGTACTTC. This codes for CASSLWDRLYEQYF.

V is TRBV10-3 and J is TRBJ1-1, with a possible D match to TRBD1 (6 bases). Deletions cut 4 bases from V and 0 bases from J, with 12 bases between. In germline, CDR1 is ENHRY, CDR2 SYGVKD. The CDR3 extends over 15 amino acids. The CDR3 sequence is CAISGGDTLNTEAFF. The CDR3 DNA reads as TGTGCCATCAGTGGGGGGGACACCTTGAACACTGAAGCTTTCTTT.

The J gene is TRBJ2-5, the V gene TRBV25-1, with D perhaps being TRBD1 or TRBD2 (5 bases each). The CDR3 consists of 15 residues. Deletions cut 6 bases from V and 1 base from J, with 15 bases between. Germline loops: CDR1 MGHDK, CDR2 SYGVNS. CDR3 loop: CASSEGRTLQETQYF. CDR3 nucleotides: TGTGCCAGCAGCGAGGGGCGGACTCTCCAAGAGACCCAGTACTTC.

The chain is built from TRBV28 and TRBJ2-7; 8 bases line up with TRBD1. This CDR3 is 15 amino acids long. CDR1 and CDR2 (germline): MDHEN, SYDVKM. Trimming cost V 4 bases and J 4 bases; bases outside gene matches: 9. Here the CDR3 DNA reads TGTGCCAGCAGTTCGCCGAAGACAGGGGAGTACGAGCAGTACTTC. Protein product: CASSSPKTGEYEQYF.

The chain employs TRBV29-1 and TRBJ2-2; possibly TRBD1 for D (6 bases). The CDR3 loop spans 18 amino acids. With 6 bases removed from V and 0 bases from J, the gap between germline ends came to 23 bases. Germline V CDR1 and CDR2: SQVTM, ANQGSEA. CDR3 coding DNA: TGCAGCGTCCTATCCGCCTCGTGGACAGCCGCGAACACCGGGGAGCTGTTTTTT. Translation: CSVLSASWTAANTGELFF.

The chain is built from TRBV28 and TRBJ1-2; a weak D match, TRBD1 (5 bases). The CDR3 is made up of 16 amino acids. Germline CDR1 and CDR2: MDHEN and SYDVKM. V was trimmed by 5 bases and J by 2 bases, leaving 18 bases between them. CDR3 DNA sequence: TGTGCCAGCAGTCCACCGGTCGTATCAGGGAACTATGGCTACACCTTC. Encoded protein: CASSPPVVSGNYGYTF.

V is TRBV27 and J is TRBJ2-1, with unresolved D. The length of the CDR3 is 14 residues. Germline V gene data show CDR1 as MNHEY and CDR2 as SMNVEV (reference sequence). V lost 3 bases and J lost 1, with 7 bases in between. This CDR3 is CASSFSVSYNEQFF. CDR3 nucleotides: TGTGCCAGCAGTTTTTCGGTATCCTACAATGAGCAGTTCTTC.

This clone appeared once. The J gene is TRBJ2-1, the V gene TRBV6-6; a weak D match, TRBD2 (5 bases). The ends were cut back, 2 bases at V and 6 bases at J, with 17 bases in the middle. Germline loops: CDR1 MNHNY, CDR2 SVGAGI (reference sequence). The CDR3 covers 16 residues. The CDR3 protein is CASSYEKTSFLNEQFF. The DNA of the CDR3 is TGTGCCAGCAGTTACGAAAAAACTAGTTTTCTCAATGAGCAGTTCTTC.

The V gene is TRBV4-3, the J gene TRBJ1-1; D uncertain. Germline V gives CDR1 LGHNA, CDR2 YSLEER. Trimming removed 0 bases at V and 2 bases at J, with 7 bases between. The CDR3 sequence is 14 residues long. As DNA, the CDR3 is TGCGCCAGCAGCCAAGACCATGTTAACACTGAAGCTTTCTTT. This sequence encodes CASSQDHVNTEAFF.

The chain has TRBV7-6 and TRBJ2-1; weak D call: TRBD1 (5 bases). Germline CDR1 reads SGHVS; CDR2 reads FNYEAQ. V was cut by 6 bases and J by 5 bases, with 14 bases left in between. This CDR3 contains 14 residues. CDR3 in DNA: TGTGCCAGCAGGGAAGGGGATGGGGACAATGAGCAGTTCTTC. The encoded protein is CASREGDGDNEQFF.

The V and J genes are TRBV5-5 and TRBJ1-4; D call uncertain. The CDR3 contains 15 residues. Germline values: CDR1 SGHKS, CDR2 YYEKEE (reference sequence). Between the trimmed V and J ends, which lost 0 bases and 7 bases, there was a span of 13 bases. The CDR3 here is CASSLERGLPEKLFF. CDR3 nucleotides: TGTGCCAGCAGCTTGGAACGGGGATTACCTGAAAAACTGTTTTTT.

V and J are TRBV7-2 and TRBJ2-1, with D possibly being TRBD1 or TRBD2 (5 bases each). V was clipped by 6 bases and J by 5 bases, with 11 bases between them. The germline gives CDR1 SGHTA, CDR2 FQGNSA. CDR3 length: 13 amino acids. The CDR3 protein is CASRGLADNEQFF. The CDR3 DNA sequence: TGTGCCAGCAGGGGGCTAGCAGACAATGAGCAGTTCTTC.

The chain carries TRBV7-8 and TRBJ1-5; D is uncertain. The CDR3 spans 13 residues. Germline V lookup: CDR1 SGHVS, CDR2 FQNEAQ. Trimming removed 2 bases at V and 3 bases at J, with 5 bases between. The CDR3 DNA reads as TGTGCCAGCAGCTTATCGGACAATCAGCCCCAGCATTTT. Residues: CASSLSDNQPQHF.

This clone was recorded once. The chain uses TRBV18 and TRBJ2-2; a possible D gene is TRBD1 (6 bases). The CDR3 spans 15 residues. CDR1 KGHSH and CDR2 LQKENI come from the germline V gene. Trimming removed 1 base at V and 5 bases at J, with 11 bases between. CDR3 sequence (DNA): TGTGCCAGCTCACCACTAGTTCAGGGGACCGGGGAGCTGTTTTTT. Protein product: CASSPLVQGTGELFF.

The gene calls are TRBV29-1 and TRBJ1-1; TRBD1 is a possible D gene (5 bases). CDR1 and CDR2 from the germline V gene are SQVTM and ANQGSEA. Trimming removed 5 bases from V and 4 bases from J, with 14 bases in between. The CDR3 has 13 residues. The CDR3 nucleotides are TGCAGCGTTAGCGGGGGATTAATCACTGAAGCTTTCTTT. It translates to CSVSGGLITEAFF.